There are many counts of the clone carrying this T cell receptor beta chain. Its antigen is unidentified. The time point was: newly diagnosed GD, antithyroid drugs for less than 3 months. RNA isolated from PBMCs was used to make the TCR library. Sequencing libraries for TCR beta were prepared with iRepertoire HTBI primers and Arm-PCR of CDR3 regions. TCRdb fed the multiplex PCR reads into MiXCR, producing one record per CDR3 protein. The sample records some 560,000 distinct CDR3 sequences, 15% to 20% being singletons. Between the trimmed V and J ends, which lost 3 bases and 0 bases, there was a span of 12 bases. The CDR3 totals 16 residues. CDR1 and CDR2 from the germline V gene are MNHNS and SASEGT. This sample is part of a study of regulatory T cells in long-lasting Graves disease. Study-level points and caveats: Accuracy may have been reduced by the small sample size.

The same data also contributed to another study, on T cells in Graves' hyperthyroidism and ophthalmopathy. This second study says: Diagnosis of hyperthyroidism was new in patients aged 18 to 65, and its duration was under 2 months.

The chain has TRBV6-1 and TRBJ2-1; D might be TRBD1 (6 bases). This receptor was taken from a woman in her forties or fifties with Graves disease. The sequenced sample was peripheral blood mononuclear cells (PBMCs), obtained at new diagnosis, from a patient treated with antithyroid drugs. This CDR3 reads CASSDRGLSSYNEQFF. The DNA of the CDR3 is TGTGCCAGCAGTGACAGGGGTCTGAGCTCCTACAATGAGCAGTTCTTC.